This T cell receptor beta chain was identified in a study of human T cells and chemical hapten exposure. Germline CDR1 is DFQATT and CDR2 is SNEGSKA (reference sequence). Unmatched junction bases numbered 8, after V lost 6 bases and J lost 7 bases. The CDR3 totals 13 residues. Via MiXCR, TCRdb re-called the RACE reads, giving one row per CDR3 protein. This sample has approximately 260,000 distinct CDR3 sequences, with around 9.3% found just once. Regarding time point: pre-sensitization, week 0. The sample's treatment: therapeutic diphenylcyclopropenone sensitization with weekly scalp DPC. Material: whole blood, obtained in connection with sensitization to the hapten diphenylcyclopropenone (DPC). The TCR comes from a woman in her 40s with alopecia areata. Some clones in this sample may be carry-over from other donors' samples. The gene calls are TRBV20-1 and TRBJ2-7, with TRBD2 identical over 11 bases. In DNA form, the CDR3 reads TGCAGTGCCTCGCTAGCGGGAGGTTATGAGCAGTACTTC. Residues: CSASLAGGYEQYF.